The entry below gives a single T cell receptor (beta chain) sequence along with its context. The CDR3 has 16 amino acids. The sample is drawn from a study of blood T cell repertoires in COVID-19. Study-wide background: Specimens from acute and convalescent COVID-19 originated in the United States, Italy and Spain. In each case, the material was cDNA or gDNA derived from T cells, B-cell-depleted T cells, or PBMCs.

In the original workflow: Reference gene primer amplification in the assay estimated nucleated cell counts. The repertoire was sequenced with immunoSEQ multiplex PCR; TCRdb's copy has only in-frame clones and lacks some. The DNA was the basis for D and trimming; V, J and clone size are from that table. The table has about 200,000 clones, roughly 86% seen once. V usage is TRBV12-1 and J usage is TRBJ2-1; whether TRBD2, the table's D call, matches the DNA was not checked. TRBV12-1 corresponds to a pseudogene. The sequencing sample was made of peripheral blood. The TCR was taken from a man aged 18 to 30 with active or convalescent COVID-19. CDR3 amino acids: CASSFLYSGRVYEQFF. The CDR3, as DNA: TGTGCCAGCAGCTTTTTGTACAGCGGGAGGGTCTATGAGCAGTTCTTC.